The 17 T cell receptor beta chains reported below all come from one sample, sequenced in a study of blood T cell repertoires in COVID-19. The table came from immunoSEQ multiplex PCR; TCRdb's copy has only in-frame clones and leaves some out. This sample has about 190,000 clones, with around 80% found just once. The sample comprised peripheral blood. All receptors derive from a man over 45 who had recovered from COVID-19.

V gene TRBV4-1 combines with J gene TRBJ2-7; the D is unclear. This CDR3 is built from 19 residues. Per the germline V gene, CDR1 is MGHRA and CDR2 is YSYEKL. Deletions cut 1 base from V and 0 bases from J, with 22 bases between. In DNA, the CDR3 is TGCGCCAGCAGCCAAGGTTGGGCAGGCCTCCCGTTCAGCTCCTACGAGCAGTACTTC. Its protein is CASSQGWAGLPFSSYEQYF.

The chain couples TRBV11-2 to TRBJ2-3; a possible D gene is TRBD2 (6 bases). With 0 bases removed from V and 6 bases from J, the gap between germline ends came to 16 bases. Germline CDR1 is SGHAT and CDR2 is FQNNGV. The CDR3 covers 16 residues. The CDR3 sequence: CASSLEIGGSWDTQYF. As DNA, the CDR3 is TGTGCCAGCAGCTTAGAAATCGGGGGATCTTGGGATACGCAGTATTTT.

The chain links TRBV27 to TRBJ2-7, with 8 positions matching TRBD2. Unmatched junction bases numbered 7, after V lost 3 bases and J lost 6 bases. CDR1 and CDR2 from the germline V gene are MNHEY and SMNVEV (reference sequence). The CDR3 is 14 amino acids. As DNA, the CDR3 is TGTGCCAGCAGTTTCCGGGAGGGGCGAGGCGAGCAGTACTTC. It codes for CASSFREGRGEQYF.

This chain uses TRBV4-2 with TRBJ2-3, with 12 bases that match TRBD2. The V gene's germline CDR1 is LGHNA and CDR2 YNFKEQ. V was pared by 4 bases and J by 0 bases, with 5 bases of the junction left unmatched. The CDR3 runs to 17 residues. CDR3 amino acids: CASSRPGLAGSTDTQYF. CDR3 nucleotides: TGTGCCAGCAGCCGCCCGGGACTAGCGGGTAGCACAGATACGCAGTATTTT.

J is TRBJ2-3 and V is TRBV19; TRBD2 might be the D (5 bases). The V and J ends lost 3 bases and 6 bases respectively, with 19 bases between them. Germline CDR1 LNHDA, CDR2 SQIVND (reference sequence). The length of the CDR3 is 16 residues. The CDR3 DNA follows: TGTGCCAGTAGTATGGGAGCCCCCAGCACATCTGATACGCAGTATTTT. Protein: CASSMGAPSTSDTQYF.

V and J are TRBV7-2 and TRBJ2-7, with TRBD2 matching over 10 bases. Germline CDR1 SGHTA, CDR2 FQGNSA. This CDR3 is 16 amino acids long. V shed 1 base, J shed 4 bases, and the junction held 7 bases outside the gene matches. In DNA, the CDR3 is TGTGCCAGCAGCTTAGTAGGTCTAGCGGGAGCTTACGAGCAGTACTTC. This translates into CASSLVGLAGAYEQYF. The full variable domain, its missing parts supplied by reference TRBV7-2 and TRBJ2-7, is GAGVSQSPSNKVTEKGKDVELRCDPISGHTALYWYRQSLGQGLEFLIYFQGNSAPDKSGLPSDRFSAERTGGSVSTLTIQRTQQEDSAVYLCASSLVGLAGAYEQYFGPGTRLTVT.

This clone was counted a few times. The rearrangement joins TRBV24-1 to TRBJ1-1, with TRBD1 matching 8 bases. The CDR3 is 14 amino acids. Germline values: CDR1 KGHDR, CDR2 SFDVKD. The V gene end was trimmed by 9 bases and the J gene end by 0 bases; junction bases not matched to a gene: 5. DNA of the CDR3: TGTGCCACCGCGACGGACAGGGTGAACACTGAAGCTTTCTTT. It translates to CATATDRVNTEAFF.

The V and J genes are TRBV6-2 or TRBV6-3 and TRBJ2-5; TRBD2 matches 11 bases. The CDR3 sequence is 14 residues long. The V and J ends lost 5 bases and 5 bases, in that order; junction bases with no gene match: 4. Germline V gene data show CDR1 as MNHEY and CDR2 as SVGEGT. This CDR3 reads CASSPASGRETQYF. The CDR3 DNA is TGTGCCAGCAGTCCCGCTAGCGGGAGGGAGACCCAGTACTTC.

The CDR3: CASRLSRDTGELFF. CDR3 bases: TGTGCCAGCCGGTTGAGCAGGGACACCGGGGAGCTGTTTTTT. The J gene is TRBJ2-2, the V gene TRBV2, with D tentatively TRBD1 (5 bases). Looked up from germline, CDR1 is SNHLY and CDR2 is FYNNEI. Between the trimmed V and J ends, which lost 8 bases and 3 bases, there was a span of 13 bases. The CDR3 sequence is 14 residues long. Filled out from reference TRBV2 and TRBJ2-2, the complete variable domain reads EPEVTQTPSHQVTQMGQEVILRCVPISNHLYFYWYRQILGQKVEFLVSFYNNEISEKSEIFDDQFSVERPDGSNFTLKIRSTKLEDSAMYFCASRLSRDTGELFFGEGSRLTVL.

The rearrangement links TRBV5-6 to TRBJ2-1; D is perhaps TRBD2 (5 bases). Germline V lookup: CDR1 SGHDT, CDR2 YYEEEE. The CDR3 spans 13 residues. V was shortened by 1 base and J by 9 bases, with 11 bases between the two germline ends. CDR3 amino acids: CASSLPLVGEQFF. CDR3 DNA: TGTGCCAGCAGCTTGCCACTAGTCGGTGAGCAGTTCTTC.

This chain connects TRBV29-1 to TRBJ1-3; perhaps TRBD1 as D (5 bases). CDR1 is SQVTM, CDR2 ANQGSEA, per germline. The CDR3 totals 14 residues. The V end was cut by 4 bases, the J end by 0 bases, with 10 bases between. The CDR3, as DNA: TGCAGCGTTGCGGGGGTGACCTCTGGAAACACCATATATTTT. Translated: CSVAGVTSGNTIYF.

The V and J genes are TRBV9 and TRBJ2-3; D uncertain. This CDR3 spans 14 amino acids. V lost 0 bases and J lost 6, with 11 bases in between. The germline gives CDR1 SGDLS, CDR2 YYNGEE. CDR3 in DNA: TGTGCCAGCAGCGTAGAGGCGGTAACTGATACGCAGTATTTT. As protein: CASSVEAVTDTQYF.

This chain's CDR3 is CASSLGLAGVVDEQFF. The CDR3 DNA is TGTGCCAGCAGCTTAGGACTAGCGGGAGTGGTCGATGAGCAGTTCTTC. The chain employs TRBV11-3 and TRBJ2-1; 12 nucleotides line up with TRBD2. CDR3 length: 16 amino acids. V gave up 1 base and J gave up 8 bases; unmatched junction bases: 6. Germline V CDR1 and CDR2: SGHNT, YENEEA.

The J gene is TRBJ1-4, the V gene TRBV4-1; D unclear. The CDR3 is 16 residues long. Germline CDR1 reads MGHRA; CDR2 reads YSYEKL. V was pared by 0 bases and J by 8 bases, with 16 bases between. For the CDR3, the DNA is TGCGCCAGCAGCCAAGATGGAGGGAGCCTCGGGGAAAAACTGTTTTTT. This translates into CASSQDGGSLGEKLFF.

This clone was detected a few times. The CDR3 loop reads CASSRTSGSAEQFF. The CDR3 nucleotides read TGTGCCAGCAGCCGGACTAGCGGGAGTGCTGAGCAGTTCTTC. The chain combines TRBV11-3 with TRBJ2-1, with 13 bases aligning to TRBD2. Germline CDR1 and CDR2: SGHNT and YENEEA. The trim removed 5 bases at V and 9 bases at J, leaving 4 bases unmatched. This CDR3 contains 14 residues. Variable domain in full (rest from reference TRBV11-3 and TRBJ2-1): EAGVVQSPRYKIIEKKQPVAFWCNPISGHNTLYWYLQNLGQGPELLIRYENEEAVDDSQLPKDRFSAERLKGVDSTLKIQPAELGDSAVYLCASSRTSGSAEQFFGPGTRLTVL.

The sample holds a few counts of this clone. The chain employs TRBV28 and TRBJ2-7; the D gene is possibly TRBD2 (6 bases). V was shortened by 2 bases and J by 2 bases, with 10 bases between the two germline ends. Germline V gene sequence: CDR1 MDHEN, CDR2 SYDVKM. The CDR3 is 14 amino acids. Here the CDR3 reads CASSLPAGTYEQYF. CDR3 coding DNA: TGTGCCAGCAGTTTACCAGCGGGCACCTACGAGCAGTACTTC.

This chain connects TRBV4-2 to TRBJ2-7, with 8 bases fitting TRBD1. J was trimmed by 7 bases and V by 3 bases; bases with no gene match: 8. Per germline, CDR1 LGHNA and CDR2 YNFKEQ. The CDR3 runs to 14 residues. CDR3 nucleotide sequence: TGTGCCAGCAGCCACGGACAGGGCTTGGGGGAGCAGTACTTC. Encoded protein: CASSHGQGLGEQYF.